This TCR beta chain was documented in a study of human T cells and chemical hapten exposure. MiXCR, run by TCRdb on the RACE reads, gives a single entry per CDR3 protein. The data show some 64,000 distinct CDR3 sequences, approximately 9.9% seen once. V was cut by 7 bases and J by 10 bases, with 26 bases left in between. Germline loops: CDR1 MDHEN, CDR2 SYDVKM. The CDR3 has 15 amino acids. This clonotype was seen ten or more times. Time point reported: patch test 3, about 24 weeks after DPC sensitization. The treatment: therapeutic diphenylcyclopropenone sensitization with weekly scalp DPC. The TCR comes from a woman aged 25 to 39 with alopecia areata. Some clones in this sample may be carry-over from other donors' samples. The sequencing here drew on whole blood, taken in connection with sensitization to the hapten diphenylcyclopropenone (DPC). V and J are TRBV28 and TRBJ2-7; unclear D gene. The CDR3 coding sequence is TGTGCCAGCAAGTCCCCCGAAGGGCCACGTGGGAAACAGTACTTC. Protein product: CASKSPEGPRGKQYF.